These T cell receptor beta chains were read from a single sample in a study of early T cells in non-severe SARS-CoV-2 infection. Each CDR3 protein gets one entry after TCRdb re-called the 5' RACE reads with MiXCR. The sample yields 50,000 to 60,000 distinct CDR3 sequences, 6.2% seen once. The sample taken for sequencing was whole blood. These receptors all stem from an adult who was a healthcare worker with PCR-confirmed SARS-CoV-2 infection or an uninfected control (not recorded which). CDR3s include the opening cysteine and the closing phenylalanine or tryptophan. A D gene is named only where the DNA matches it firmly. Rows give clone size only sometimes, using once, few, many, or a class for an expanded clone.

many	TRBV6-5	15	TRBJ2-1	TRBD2	CASTRPGGSYNEQFF	TGTGCCAGCACCAGACCGGGGGGCTCCTACAATGAGCAGTTCTTC
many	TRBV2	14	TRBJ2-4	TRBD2	CASSEARRGGIQYF	TGTGCCAGCAGTGAAGCGAGGCGGGGGGGAATTCAGTACTTC
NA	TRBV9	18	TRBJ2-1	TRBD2	CASSVGLAGGRAYNEQFF	TGTGCCAGCAGCGTAGGTCTAGCGGGGGGCCGCGCCTACAATGAGCAGTTCTTC
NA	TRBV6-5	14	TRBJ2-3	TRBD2	CASASGGRTDTQYF	TGTGCCAGCGCTAGCGGGGGGCGCACAGATACGCAGTATTTT
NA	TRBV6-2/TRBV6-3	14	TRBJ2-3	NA	CASSPGSLTDTQYF	TGTGCCAGCAGCCCCGGGAGCCTCACAGATACGCAGTATTTT
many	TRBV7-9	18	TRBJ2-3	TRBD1	CASSQLLRTGGSTDTQYF	TGTGCCAGCAGCCAACTCCTACGGACAGGGGGCAGCACAGATACGCAGTATTTT
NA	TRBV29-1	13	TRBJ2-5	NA	CSVASQGGETQYF	TGCAGCGTCGCGTCACAGGGCGGGGAGACCCAGTACTTC
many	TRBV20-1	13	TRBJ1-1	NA	CSASHRLNTEAFF	TGCAGTGCTAGTCACAGGCTGAACACTGAAGCTTTCTTT
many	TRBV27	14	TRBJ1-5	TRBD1	CASSFQGAVEPQHF	TGTGCCAGCAGTTTTCAGGGGGCGGTGGAGCCCCAGCATTTT
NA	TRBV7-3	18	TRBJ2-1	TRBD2	CASSLTPSLAGGPHEQFF	TGTGCCAGCAGCCTGACCCCCAGCCTAGCGGGGGGACCCCATGAGCAGTTCTTC
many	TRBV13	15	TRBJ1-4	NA	CASSSRVRANEKLFF	TGTGCCAGCAGCTCCCGGGTTCGGGCTAATGAAAAACTGTTTTTT
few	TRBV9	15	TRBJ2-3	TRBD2	CASGASGVSTDTQYF	TGTGCCAGCGGAGCTAGCGGGGTGAGCACAGATACGCAGTATTTT
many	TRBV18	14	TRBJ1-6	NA	CASSLDSNNSPLHF	TGTGCCAGCTCACTGGACAGCAATAATTCACCCCTCCACTTT
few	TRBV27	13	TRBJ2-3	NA	CASSLSATDTQYF	TGTGCCAGCAGTTTATCGGCCACAGATACGCAGTATTTT
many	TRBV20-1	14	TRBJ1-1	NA	CSAPRKQGNTEAFF	TGCAGTGCTCCCCGAAAACAGGGTAACACTGAAGCTTTCTTT
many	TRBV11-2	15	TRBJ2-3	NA	CASNFGGQSTDTQYF	TGTGCCAGCAACTTTGGGGGGCAGAGCACAGATACGCAGTATTTT
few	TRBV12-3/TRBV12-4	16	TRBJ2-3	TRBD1	CASSPLGTGRADTQYF	TGTGCCAGCAGCCCGCTCGGGACAGGGAGGGCAGATACGCAGTATTTT
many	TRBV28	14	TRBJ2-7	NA	CASSPPGPVLEQYF	TGTGCCAGCAGTCCTCCGGGCCCAGTTCTCGAGCAGTACTTC
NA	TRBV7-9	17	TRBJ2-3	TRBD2	CASSSRGSSGFTDTQYF	TGTGCCAGCAGCTCCCGAGGATCTAGCGGGTTCACAGATACGCAGTATTTT
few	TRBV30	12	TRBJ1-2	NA	CAWSVQAYGYTF	TGTGCCTGGAGTGTACAGGCGTATGGCTACACCTTC
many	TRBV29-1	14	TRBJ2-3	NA	CSVEDWGGVDTQYF	TGCAGCGTTGAAGATTGGGGGGGCGTAGATACGCAGTATTTT
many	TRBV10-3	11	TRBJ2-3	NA	CAISLGDTQYF	TGTGCCATCAGCCTGGGGGATACGCAGTATTTT
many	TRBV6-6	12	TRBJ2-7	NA	CASSQEYYEQYF	TGTGCCAGCAGTCAGGAATACTACGAGCAGTACTTC
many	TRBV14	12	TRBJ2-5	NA	CASSPSQETQYF	TGTGCCAGCAGCCCAAGCCAAGAGACCCAGTACTTC
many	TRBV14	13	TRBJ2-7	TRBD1	CASSRQGVIEQYF	TGTGCCAGCAGCCGACAGGGGGTAATCGAGCAGTACTTC
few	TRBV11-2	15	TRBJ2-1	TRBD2	CASSAGLAGGNEQFF	TGTGCCAGCAGCGCAGGACTAGCGGGGGGGAATGAGCAGTTCTTC
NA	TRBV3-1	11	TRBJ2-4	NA	CASSQEDKRYF	TGTGCCAGCAGCCAAGAAGACAAAAGGTACTTC
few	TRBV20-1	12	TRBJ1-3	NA	CSARRDGNTIYF	TGCAGTGCGAGGAGAGATGGAAACACCATATATTTT
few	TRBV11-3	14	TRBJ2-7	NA	CASSSKTLPYEQYF	TGTGCCAGCAGCTCAAAGACACTACCCTACGAGCAGTACTTC
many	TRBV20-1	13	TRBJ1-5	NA	CSARVWGGQPQHF	TGCAGTGCTAGAGTTTGGGGTGGTCAGCCCCAGCATTTT
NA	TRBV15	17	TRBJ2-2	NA	CATSRGGGRKNTGELFF	TGTGCCACCAGCAGGGGAGGGGGCAGGAAGAACACCGGGGAGCTGTTTTTT
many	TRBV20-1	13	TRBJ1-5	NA	CSATIDSNQPQHF	TGCAGTGCTACTATTGATAGCAATCAGCCCCAGCATTTT
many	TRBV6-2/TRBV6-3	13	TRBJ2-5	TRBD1	CASGTENQETQYF	TGTGCCAGCGGGACAGAGAACCAAGAGACCCAGTACTTC
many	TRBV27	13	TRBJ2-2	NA	CATRWGRDGELFF	TGTGCCACCCGTTGGGGGCGCGACGGGGAGCTGTTTTTT
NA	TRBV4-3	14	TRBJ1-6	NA	CASSQDPANSPLHF	TGCGCCAGCAGCCAAGATCCCGCAAATTCACCCCTCCACTTT
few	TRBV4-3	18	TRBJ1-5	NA	CASSQDWPGAGGNQPQHF	TGCGCCAGCAGCCAAGATTGGCCGGGGGCAGGGGGCAATCAGCCCCAGCATTTT
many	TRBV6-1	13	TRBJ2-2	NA	CASSEADTGELFF	TGTGCCAGCAGTGAAGCAGACACCGGGGAGCTGTTTTTT
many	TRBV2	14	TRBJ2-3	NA	CASSALRGQDTQYF	TGTGCCAGCAGTGCCCTCCGGGGCCAGGATACGCAGTATTTT
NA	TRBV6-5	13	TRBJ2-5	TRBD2	CASRTGGGKTQYF	TGTGCCAGCAGGACTGGCGGGGGGAAGACCCAGTACTTC
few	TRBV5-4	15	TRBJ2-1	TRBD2	CASSKVAGGPNEQFF	TGTGCCAGCAGCAAGGTAGCGGGGGGGCCTAATGAGCAGTTCTTC